These 24 T cell receptor beta chains originate from one sample sequenced in a study of PD-L1 blockade in urothelial cancer. Clones were sequenced by immunoSEQ multiplex PCR, and TCRdb holds only the in-frame ones, with some missing. The table records 45,000 to 65,000 clones, 65% to 90% of them present only once. As for time point: pretreatment peripheral blood. The sample consisted of PBMCs, taken around atezolizumab (anti-PD-L1) treatment. The receptors were gathered from a man between 65 and 79 years old with urothelial cancer.

A single count supports this clone. This chain connects TRBV15 to TRBJ1-5, with 7 nucleotides matching TRBD1. The CDR3 is 15 residues long. Germline CDR1 reads LNHNV; CDR2 reads YYDKDF (reference sequence). With 1 base clipped from V and 5 bases from J, the junction kept 5 bases outside the gene matches. DNA for the CDR3: TGTGCCACCAGCAGAGCTCACAGGGGTCATCAGCCCCAGCATTTT. This sequence encodes CATSRAHRGHQPQHF. Filled out from reference TRBV15 and TRBJ1-5, the complete variable domain reads DAMVIQNPRYQVTQFGKPVTLSCSQTLNHNVMYWYQQKSSQAPKLLFHYYDKDFNNEADTPDNFQSRRPNTSFCFLDIRSPGLGDTAMYLCATSRAHRGHQPQHFGDGTRLSIL.

This clone came up once. The rearrangement joins TRBV7-8 to TRBJ2-3, with D possibly being TRBD2 (5 bases). The CDR3 has 14 residues. Germline CDR1 is SGHVS and CDR2 is FQNEAQ. The V end lost 2 bases, the J end lost 5 bases, and 11 bases lay between the germline ends. The CDR3 bases are TGTGCCAGCAGCTTACCCCCCCGGGGAGATACGCAGTATTTT. Translated: CASSLPPRGDTQYF.

The rearrangement uses TRBV15 and TRBJ2-7, with D maybe TRBD2 (6 bases). Trimming stripped 2 bases from V and 5 bases from J, with 19 bases between. The CDR3 runs to 16 residues. Germline values: CDR1 LNHNV, CDR2 YYDKDF (reference sequence). CDR3 protein: CATSRPGYRGEDEQYF. The CDR3, as DNA: TGTGCCACCAGCAGACCCGGCTACAGAGGGGAGGACGAGCAGTACTTC.

The V call is TRBV6-1, the J call TRBJ2-1; 7 bases are shared with TRBD2. From germline, CDR1 is MNHNS and CDR2 SASEGT. CDR3 size: 15 residues. Trimming cost V 7 bases and J 6 bases; bases outside gene matches: 12. The CDR3 bases are TGTGCCAGCATGGAGCCCCGGACTAGTGGCAATGAGCAGTTCTTC. Translated, it gives CASMEPRTSGNEQFF.

CDR3 DNA: TGTGCCAGCTTCGGACTAGCGGCCTACAATGAGCAGTTCTTC. Translating gives CASFGLAAYNEQFF. The chain employs TRBV28 and TRBJ2-1, with TRBD2 identical over 10 bases. The CDR3 has 14 residues. From germline, CDR1 is MDHEN and CDR2 SYDVKM. J was trimmed by 2 bases and V by 8 bases; bases with no gene match: 3.

The genes are TRBV5-1 and TRBJ1-1, with TRBD1 matching 7 bases. The CDR3 is 13 residues long. CDR1 is SGHRS, CDR2 YFSETQ, per germline. V shed 4 bases, J shed 10 bases, and the junction held 10 bases outside the gene matches. The CDR3 reads CASSRAGDSGAFF. The CDR3 DNA reads TGCGCCAGCAGCCGAGCGGGGGACAGCGGAGCTTTCTTT.

The CDR3 loop reads CATKPGVLNEQYF. The CDR3 nucleotides read TGTGCCACAAAGCCCGGTGTTCTCAACGAGCAGTACTTC. V gene TRBV2 combines with J gene TRBJ2-7; no clear D. Trimming took off 10 bases at V and 5 bases at J, with 18 bases between the two ends. Germline values: CDR1 SNHLY, CDR2 FYNNEI. This CDR3 has 13 amino acids. The full variable domain, in which reference TRBV2 and TRBJ2-7 provide the parts outside the CDR3, is EPEVTQTPSHQVTQMGQEVILRCVPISNHLYFYWYRQILGQKVEFLVSFYNNEISEKSEIFDDQFSVERPDGSNFTLKIRSTKLEDSAMYFCATKPGVLNEQYFGPGTRLTVT.

J is TRBJ2-1 and V is TRBV7-3; D possibly corresponds to TRBD2 (6 bases). V lost 4 bases and J 9 bases, leaving 13 bases between the germline ends. Germline V gives CDR1 SGHTA, CDR2 FQGTGA. The CDR3 sequence is 13 residues long. CDR3 residues: CASSSWRAGEQFF. CDR3 bases: TGTGCCAGCAGCTCATGGAGGGCCGGTGAGCAGTTCTTC. Full variable domain (remainder filled in from reference TRBV7-3 and TRBJ2-1): GAGVSQTPSNKVTEKGKYVELRCDPISGHTALYWYRQSLGQGPEFLIYFQGTGAADDSGLPNDRFFAVRPEGSVSTLKIQRTERGDSAVYLCASSSWRAGEQFFGPGTRLTVL.

This clone appeared once. The genes are TRBV2 and TRBJ1-1; TRBD1 matches 9 bases. The ends lost 3 bases at V and 1 base at J; junction bases unmatched: 3. Looked up from germline, CDR1 is SNHLY and CDR2 is FYNNEI. The CDR3 covers 15 residues. CDR3 nucleotides: TGTGCCAGCAGTGATGTGGGACAGGGGAACACTGAAGCTTTCTTT. This gives the protein CASSDVGQGNTEAFF. Supplemented by reference TRBV2 and TRBJ1-1, the full variable domain reads EPEVTQTPSHQVTQMGQEVILRCVPISNHLYFYWYRQILGQKVEFLVSFYNNEISEKSEIFDDQFSVERPDGSNFTLKIRSTKLEDSAMYFCASSDVGQGNTEAFFGQGTRLTVV.

The chain recombines TRBV21-1 with TRBJ2-4; the DNA was not used to check the table's D call, TRBD2. TRBV21-1 represents a pseudogene. CDR3 length: 18 amino acids. CDR3 nucleotides: TGTGCCAGCAGCAAAGTACGGGTCGGGGGTTTGGGCAAAAACATTCAGTACTTC. Its translation: CASSKVRVGGLGKNIQYF.

The CDR3 nucleotides read TGTGCCAGCAGTCCAGACGGGGGGCGGGGGCACAGATACGCGTATTTT. It yields the protein CASSPDGGRGHRYAYF. The rearrangement uses TRBV6-6 and TRBJ2-3; TRBD2 is a possible D gene (7 bases). CDR3 length: 16 amino acids. V lost 5 bases to trimming and J lost 14 bases, with 29 bases between them. CDR1 and CDR2 from the germline V gene are MNHNY and SVGAGI (reference sequence).

The chain recombines TRBV6-5 with TRBJ1-3, with D hard to call. The V gene lost 10 bases and the J gene lost 0 bases, with 16 bases spanning the gap. The CDR3 spans 15 residues. Germline CDR1 and CDR2: MNHEY and SVGAGI. CDR3 loop: CATQAGGSSGNTIYF. The DNA of the CDR3 is TGTGCCACCCAGGCGGGCGGAAGCTCTGGAAACACCATATATTTT.

This rearrangement joins TRBV29-1 to TRBJ2-1, with 7 bases that match TRBD1. Germline CDR1 and CDR2: SQVTM and ANQGSEA. The junction had 6 bases not matched to a gene; V was cut back by 7 bases and J by 0 bases. The CDR3 consists of 14 residues. The CDR3 DNA reads TGCAGCGCGACAGGGACGAACTCCTACAATGAGCAGTTCTTC. It is translated as CSATGTNSYNEQFF.

The V and J genes are TRBV11-1 and TRBJ2-2; TRBD2 is a possible D gene (5 bases). The CDR3 spans 16 residues. Trimming removed 5 bases from V and 2 bases from J, with 15 bases in between. Germline V CDR1 and CDR2: SGHAT, FQDESV (reference sequence). CDR3 sequence: CASSIRRVSNTGELFF. The CDR3 bases are TGTGCCAGCAGCATCAGGCGGGTTTCAAACACCGGGGAGCTGTTTTTT. The full variable domain, its missing parts supplied by reference TRBV11-1 and TRBJ2-2, is EAEVAQSPRYKITEKSQAVAFWCDPISGHATLYWYRQILGQGPELLVQFQDESVVDDSQLPKDRFSAERLKGVDSTLKIQPAELGDSAMYLCASSIRRVSNTGELFFGEGSRLTVL.

The rearrangement uses TRBV10-2 and TRBJ2-7; D possibly corresponds to TRBD2 (6 bases). Deletions cut 8 bases from V and 6 bases from J, with 14 bases between. Germline assignment: CDR1 WSHSY and CDR2 SAAADI. This CDR3 is built from 12 residues. The CDR3 DNA follows: TGCGCCAGCCTCTCGGGAGTCGGCGAGCAGTACTTC. Translated: CASLSGVGEQYF.

The gene calls are TRBV28 and TRBJ1-3, with D maybe TRBD1 (5 bases). From germline, CDR1 is MDHEN and CDR2 SYDVKM. Trimming left V 2 bases short and J 0 bases short, with 11 bases between. There are 16 residues in the CDR3. CDR3 in DNA: TGTGCCAGCAGTTTAAGTAGGGACTTCTCTGGAAACACCATATATTTT. Its translation is CASSLSRDFSGNTIYF.

The chain recombines TRBV27 with TRBJ2-3; no clear D gene. The V gene's germline CDR1 is MNHEY and CDR2 SMNVEV (reference sequence). CDR3 length: 16 residues. The V end was cut by 5 bases, the J end by 1 base, with 16 bases between. In DNA, the CDR3 is TGTGCCAGCAGTCCAATAGCCCACTTGGGCACAGATACGCAGTATTTT. Amino acid sequence: CASSPIAHLGTDTQYF.

CDR3 sequence reads: CASSSPGTDQETQYF. In nucleotides, the CDR3 is TGTGCCAGTAGCTCCCCCGGAACAGACCAAGAGACCCAGTACTTC. V and J are TRBV19 and TRBJ2-5; D unresolved. This CDR3 spans 15 amino acids. V dropped 6 bases and J dropped 0 bases, with 14 bases sitting between them. Germline CDR1 reads LNHDA; CDR2 reads SQIVND (reference sequence).

V and J are TRBV7-9 and TRBJ2-7; perhaps TRBD2 as D (5 bases). Trimming removed 5 bases at V and 2 bases at J, with 13 bases between. Germline V gene data show CDR1 as SEHNR and CDR2 as FQNEAQ (reference sequence). This CDR3 is built from 14 residues. In nucleotides, the CDR3 is TGTGCCAGCAGCCCACCGGCGGGCCCCTACGAGCAGTACTTC. As protein: CASSPPAGPYEQYF.

The chain employs TRBV7-3 and TRBJ2-5, with a tentative D call TRBD2 (5 bases). This CDR3 contains 13 residues. Trimming took 5 bases from V and 7 from J, leaving 14 bases between them. Germline CDR1 SGHTA, CDR2 FQGTGA. The DNA of the CDR3 is TGTGCCAGCAGCCGCGAGGGATGGGGGACCCAGTACTTC. Translated: CASSREGWGTQYF.

V and J are TRBV27 and TRBJ2-1; weak D call: TRBD2 (5 bases). Trimming pared 6 bases from V and 2 bases from J, leaving 11 bases between. The CDR3 length is 14 residues. Looked up from germline, CDR1 is MNHEY and CDR2 is SMNVEV (reference sequence). Here the CDR3 reads CASSRTGAYNEQFF. The CDR3 coding sequence is TGTGCCAGCAGCCGGACTGGTGCCTACAATGAGCAGTTCTTC.

The chain recombines TRBV4-2 with TRBJ2-7, with TRBD1 matching 7 bases. Trimming took 4 bases from V and 2 from J; bases not matched to a gene: 2. The CDR3 loop spans 13 amino acids. Germline V lookup: CDR1 LGHNA, CDR2 YNFKEQ. The CDR3 here is CASSRDRAYEQYF. The CDR3 DNA follows: TGTGCCAGCAGCCGGGACAGAGCCTACGAGCAGTACTTC.

This sequence joins TRBV18 and TRBJ1-2; D uncertain. The germline gives CDR1 KGHSH, CDR2 LQKENI. V dropped 5 bases and J dropped 4 bases, with 20 bases sitting between them. The CDR3 spans 16 residues. CDR3 DNA sequence: TGTGCCAGCTCAACCAGCAACAGCCCCGATCGCTATGGCTACACCTTC. It translates to CASSTSNSPDRYGYTF.

This clone was counted a single time. V and J are TRBV27 and TRBJ2-2; D is perhaps TRBD1 (5 bases). Trimming removed 7 bases at V and 2 bases at J, with 17 bases between. CDR1 is MNHEY and CDR2 is SMNVEV in the germline V gene (reference sequence). This CDR3 has 16 amino acids. CDR3 residues: CASTAQGHANTGELFF. As DNA, the CDR3 is TGTGCCAGCACCGCCCAGGGCCATGCTAACACCGGGGAGCTGTTTTTT.